This TCR beta chain was identified during a study of blood T cell repertoires in COVID-19. Study-level information: In each case, the material was cDNA or gDNA derived from T cells, B-cell-depleted T cells, or PBMCs.

Deletions cut 0 bases from V and 3 bases from J, with 12 bases between. The V gene's germline CDR1 is KGHSH and CDR2 LQKENI. This CDR3 is built from 16 residues. Original handling: Reference gene primer amplification gave nucleated cell count estimates. Generated by immunoSEQ multiplex PCR, the TCRdb table keeps only in-frame clones and is missing some. Clonal size and the V and J genes are those of that table, whereas D and trimming came from the DNA. This table holds a few hundred thousand clones, about 86% found once. This clone was observed a handful of times. J is TRBJ1-5 and V is TRBV18, with D perhaps matching TRBD1 (6 bases). Sequencing was carried out using peripheral blood. The sequence was obtained from a man between 60 and 75 years old who had recovered from COVID-19. The CDR3, as DNA: TGTGCCAGCTCACCACCGATGGCAGGGGACAATCAGCCCCAGCATTTT. Translated: CASSPPMAGDNQPQHF.